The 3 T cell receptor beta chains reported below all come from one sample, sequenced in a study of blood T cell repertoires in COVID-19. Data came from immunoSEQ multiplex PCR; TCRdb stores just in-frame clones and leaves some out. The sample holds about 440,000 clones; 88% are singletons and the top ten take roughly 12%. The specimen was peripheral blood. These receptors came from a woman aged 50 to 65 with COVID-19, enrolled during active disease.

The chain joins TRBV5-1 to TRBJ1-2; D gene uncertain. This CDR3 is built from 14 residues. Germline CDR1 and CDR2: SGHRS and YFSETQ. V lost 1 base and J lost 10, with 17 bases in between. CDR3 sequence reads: CASSLRLNAAPYTF. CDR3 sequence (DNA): TGCGCCAGCAGCTTGCGACTTAACGCAGCCCCCTACACCTTC.

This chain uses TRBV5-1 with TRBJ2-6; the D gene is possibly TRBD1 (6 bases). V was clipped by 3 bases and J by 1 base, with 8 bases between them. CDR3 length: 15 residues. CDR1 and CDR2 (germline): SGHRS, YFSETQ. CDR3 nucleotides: TGCGCCAGCAGCTCACAGGGATCTGGGGCCAACGTCCTGACTTTC. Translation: CASSSQGSGANVLTF.

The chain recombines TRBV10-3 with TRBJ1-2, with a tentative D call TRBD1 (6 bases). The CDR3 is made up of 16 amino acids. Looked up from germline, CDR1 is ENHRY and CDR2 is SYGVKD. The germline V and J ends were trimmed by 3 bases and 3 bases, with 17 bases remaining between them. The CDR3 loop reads CAISDGGGVGDYGYTF. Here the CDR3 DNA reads TGTGCCATCAGTGACGGGGGGGGCGTGGGAGACTATGGCTACACCTTC.